The source of this T cell receptor beta chain is a study of technical replicates of blood from several donors. TCRdb's table, derived via immunoSEQ multiplex PCR, lists solely in-frame clones and lacks some. The sample contains 70,000 or so clones, approximately 98% of which appear only once. Sequenced: T cells isolated from PBMCs. The source is a human donor in good health.

CDR3 DNA sequence: TGTGCCAGCAGCGCGACTAGCGCCTACGAGCAGTACTTC. It translates to CASSATSAYEQYF. The rearrangement uses TRBV7-2 and TRBJ2-7, with TRBD2 matching 8 bases. V shed 5 bases, J shed 2 bases, and the junction held 2 bases outside the gene matches. There are 13 residues in the CDR3. Germline V CDR1 and CDR2: SGHTA, FQGNSA. Full variable domain (outside the CDR3, taken from reference TRBV7-2 and TRBJ2-7): GAGVSQSPSNKVTEKGKDVELRCDPISGHTALYWYRQSLGQGLEFLIYFQGNSAPDKSGLPSDRFSAERTGGSVSTLTIQRTQQEDSAVYLCASSATSAYEQYFGPGTRLTVT.